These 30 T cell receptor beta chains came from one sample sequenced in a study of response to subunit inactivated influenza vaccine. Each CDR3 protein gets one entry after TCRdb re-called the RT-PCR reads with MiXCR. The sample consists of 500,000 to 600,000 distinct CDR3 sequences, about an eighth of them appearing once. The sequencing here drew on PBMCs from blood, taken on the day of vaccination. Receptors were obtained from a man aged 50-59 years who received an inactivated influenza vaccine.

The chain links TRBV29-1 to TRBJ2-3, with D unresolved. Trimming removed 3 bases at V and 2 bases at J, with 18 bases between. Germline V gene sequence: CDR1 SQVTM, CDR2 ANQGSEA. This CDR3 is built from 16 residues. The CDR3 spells CSVEWVQQSSTDTQYF. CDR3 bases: TGCAGCGTTGAGTGGGTACAACAGTCCTCCACAGATACGCAGTATTTT.

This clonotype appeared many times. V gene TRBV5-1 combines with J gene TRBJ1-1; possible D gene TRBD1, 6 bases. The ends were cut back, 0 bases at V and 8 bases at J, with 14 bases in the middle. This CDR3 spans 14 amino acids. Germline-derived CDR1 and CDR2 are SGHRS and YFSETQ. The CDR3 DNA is TGCGCCAGCAGCTTGGCTGGTAGGACAGTAGAAGCTTTCTTT. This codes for CASSLAGRTVEAFF.

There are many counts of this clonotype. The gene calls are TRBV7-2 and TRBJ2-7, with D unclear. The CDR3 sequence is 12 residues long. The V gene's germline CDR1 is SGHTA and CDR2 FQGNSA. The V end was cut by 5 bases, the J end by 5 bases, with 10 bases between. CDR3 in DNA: TGTGCCAGCAGCCTTTATTCGCACGAGCAGTACTTC. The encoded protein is CASSLYSHEQYF.

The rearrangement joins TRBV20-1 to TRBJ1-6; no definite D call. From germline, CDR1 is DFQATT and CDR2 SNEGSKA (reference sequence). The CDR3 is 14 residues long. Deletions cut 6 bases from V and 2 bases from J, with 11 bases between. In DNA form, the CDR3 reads TGCAGTGCATGTCGGGAGGCCTATAATTCACCCCTCCACTTT. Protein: CSACREAYNSPLHF.

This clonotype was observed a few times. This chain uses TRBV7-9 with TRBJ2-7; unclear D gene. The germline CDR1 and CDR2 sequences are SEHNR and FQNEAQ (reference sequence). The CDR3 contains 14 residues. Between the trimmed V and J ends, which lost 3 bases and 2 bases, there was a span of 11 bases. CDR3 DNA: TGTGCCAGCAGCTTGGGAAGGGAACCCTACGAGCAGTACTTC. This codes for CASSLGREPYEQYF.

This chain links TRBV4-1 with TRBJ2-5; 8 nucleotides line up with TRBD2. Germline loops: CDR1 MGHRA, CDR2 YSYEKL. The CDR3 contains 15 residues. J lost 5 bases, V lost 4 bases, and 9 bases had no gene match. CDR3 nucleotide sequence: TGCGCCAGCAGCCCTAGCGGGCCAACGGCGGAGACCCAGTACTTC. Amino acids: CASSPSGPTAETQYF.

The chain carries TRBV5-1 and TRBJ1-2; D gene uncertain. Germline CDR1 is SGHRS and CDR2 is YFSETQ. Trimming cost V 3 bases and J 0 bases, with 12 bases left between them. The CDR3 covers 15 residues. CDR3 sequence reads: CASSYDGQANYGYTF. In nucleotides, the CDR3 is TGCGCCAGCAGCTACGACGGTCAAGCTAACTATGGCTACACCTTC.

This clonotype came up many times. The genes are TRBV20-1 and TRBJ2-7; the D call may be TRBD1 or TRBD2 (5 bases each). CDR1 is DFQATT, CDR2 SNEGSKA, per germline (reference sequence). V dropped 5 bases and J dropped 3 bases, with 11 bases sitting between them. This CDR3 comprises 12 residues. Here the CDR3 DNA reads TGCAGTGCTTCGGGACGGTACTACGAGCAGTACTTC. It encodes CSASGRYYEQYF.

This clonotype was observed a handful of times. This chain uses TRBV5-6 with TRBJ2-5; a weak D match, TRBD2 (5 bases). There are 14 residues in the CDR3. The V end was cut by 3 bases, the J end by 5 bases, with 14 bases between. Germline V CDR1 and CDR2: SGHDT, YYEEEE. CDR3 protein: CASSSWEAEETQYF. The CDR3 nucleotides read TGTGCCAGCAGCTCTTGGGAAGCGGAGGAGACCCAGTACTTC.

The CDR3 protein is CASSPRTKSNTGELFF. The CDR3 region has the DNA TGTGCCAGCAGCCCGAGAACGAAGTCGAACACCGGGGAGCTGTTTTTT. The chain recombines TRBV3-1 with TRBJ2-2, with D unresolved. CDR3 length equals 16 residues. Trimming cost V 4 bases and J 0 bases, with 12 bases left between them. Germline CDR1 reads LGHDT; CDR2 reads YNNKEL (reference sequence).

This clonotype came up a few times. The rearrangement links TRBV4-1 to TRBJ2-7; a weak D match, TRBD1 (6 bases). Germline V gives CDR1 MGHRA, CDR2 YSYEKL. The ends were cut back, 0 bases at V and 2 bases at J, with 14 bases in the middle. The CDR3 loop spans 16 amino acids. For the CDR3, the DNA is TGCGCCAGCAGCCAAGATTTCCAGGGGCCTACCTACGAGCAGTACTTC. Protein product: CASSQDFQGPTYEQYF.

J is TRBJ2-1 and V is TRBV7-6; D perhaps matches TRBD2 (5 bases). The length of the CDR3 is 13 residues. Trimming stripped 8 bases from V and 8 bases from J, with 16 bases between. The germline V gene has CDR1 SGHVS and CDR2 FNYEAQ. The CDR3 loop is CASVRTGWDEQFF. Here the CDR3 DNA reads TGTGCCAGCGTCCGTACGGGGTGGGATGAGCAGTTCTTC.

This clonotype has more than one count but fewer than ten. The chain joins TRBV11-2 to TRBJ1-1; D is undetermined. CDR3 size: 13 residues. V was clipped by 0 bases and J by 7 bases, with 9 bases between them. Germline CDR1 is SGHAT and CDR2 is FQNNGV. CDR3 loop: CASSLEGGYEAFF. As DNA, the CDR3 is TGTGCCAGCAGCTTAGAGGGCGGTTATGAAGCTTTCTTT.

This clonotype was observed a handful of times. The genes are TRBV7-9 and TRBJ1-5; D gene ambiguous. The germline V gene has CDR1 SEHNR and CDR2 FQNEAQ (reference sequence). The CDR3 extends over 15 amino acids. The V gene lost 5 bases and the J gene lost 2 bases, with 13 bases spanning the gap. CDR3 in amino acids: CASSGDQWGNQPQHF. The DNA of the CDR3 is TGTGCCAGCAGCGGCGACCAGTGGGGCAATCAGCCCCAGCATTTT.

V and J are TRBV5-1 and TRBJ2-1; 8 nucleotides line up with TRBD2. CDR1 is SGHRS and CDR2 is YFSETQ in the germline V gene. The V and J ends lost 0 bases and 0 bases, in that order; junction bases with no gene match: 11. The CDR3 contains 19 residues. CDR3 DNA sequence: TGCGCCAGCAGCTTGGCGTGGAGCGGGGGATCTAGCTCCTACAATGAGCAGTTCTTC. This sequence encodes CASSLAWSGGSSSYNEQFF.

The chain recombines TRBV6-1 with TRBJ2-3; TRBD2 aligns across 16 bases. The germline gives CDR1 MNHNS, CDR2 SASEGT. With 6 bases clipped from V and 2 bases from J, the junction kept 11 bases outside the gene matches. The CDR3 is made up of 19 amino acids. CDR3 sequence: CASRIPGLAGGPNTDTQYF. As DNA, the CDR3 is TGTGCCAGCAGGATCCCGGGACTAGCGGGGGGGCCAAACACAGATACGCAGTATTTT.

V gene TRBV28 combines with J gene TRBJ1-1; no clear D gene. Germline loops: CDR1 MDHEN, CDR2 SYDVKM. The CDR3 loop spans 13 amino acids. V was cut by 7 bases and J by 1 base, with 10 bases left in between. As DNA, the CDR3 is TGTGCCAGCATCCGGCCAGGGAACACTGAAGCTTTCTTT. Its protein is CASIRPGNTEAFF.

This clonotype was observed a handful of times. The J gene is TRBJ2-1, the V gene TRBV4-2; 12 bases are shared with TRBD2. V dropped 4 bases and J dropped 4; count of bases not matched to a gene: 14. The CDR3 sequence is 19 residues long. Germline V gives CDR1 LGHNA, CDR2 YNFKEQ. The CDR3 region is CASSPDGLAGSVMYNEQFF. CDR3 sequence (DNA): TGTGCCAGCAGCCCAGACGGACTAGCGGGAAGTGTCATGTACAATGAGCAGTTCTTC.

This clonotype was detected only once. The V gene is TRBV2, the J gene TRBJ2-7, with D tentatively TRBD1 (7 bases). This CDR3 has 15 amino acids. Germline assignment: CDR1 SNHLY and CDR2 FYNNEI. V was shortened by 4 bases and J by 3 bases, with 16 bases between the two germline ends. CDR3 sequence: CASSAGGTASYEQYF. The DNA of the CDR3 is TGTGCCAGCAGTGCAGGGGGGACAGCCAGCTACGAGCAGTACTTC.

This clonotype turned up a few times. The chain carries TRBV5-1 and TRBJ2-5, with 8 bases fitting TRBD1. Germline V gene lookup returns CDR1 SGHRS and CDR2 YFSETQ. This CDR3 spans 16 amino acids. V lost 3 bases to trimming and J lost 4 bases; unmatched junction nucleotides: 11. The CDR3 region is CASSYGQGPKAETQYF. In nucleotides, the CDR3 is TGCGCCAGCAGCTATGGACAGGGTCCAAAGGCAGAGACCCAGTACTTC.

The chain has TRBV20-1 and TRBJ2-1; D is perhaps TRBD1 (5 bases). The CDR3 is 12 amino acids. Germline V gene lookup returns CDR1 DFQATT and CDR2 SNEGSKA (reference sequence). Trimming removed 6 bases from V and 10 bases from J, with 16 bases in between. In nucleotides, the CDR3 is TGCAGTGCAAGGACAAAACCCAAAGAGCAGTTCTTC. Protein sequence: CSARTKPKEQFF.

The CDR3 loop reads CASSLGSPGLAKNIQYF. CDR3 nucleotides: TGTGCCAGCAGCTTAGGTTCGCCAGGGTTAGCCAAAAACATTCAGTACTTC. This chain connects TRBV7-2 to TRBJ2-4; weak D call: TRBD1 (5 bases). This CDR3 contains 17 residues. Deletions cut 1 base from V and 0 bases from J, with 13 bases between. CDR1 and CDR2 from the germline V gene are SGHTA and FQGNSA.

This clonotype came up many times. The CDR3 DNA reads TGTGCCAGCAGTTCCCTAGCGGGAGTAATAAATGAGCAGTTCTTC. It specifies CASSSLAGVINEQFF. V usage is TRBV28 and J usage is TRBJ2-1, with 10 bases that match TRBD2. Looked up from germline, CDR1 is MDHEN and CDR2 is SYDVKM. This CDR3 has 15 residues. Losses at the gene ends were 4 bases for V and 7 bases for J; bases not matched to a gene: 7.

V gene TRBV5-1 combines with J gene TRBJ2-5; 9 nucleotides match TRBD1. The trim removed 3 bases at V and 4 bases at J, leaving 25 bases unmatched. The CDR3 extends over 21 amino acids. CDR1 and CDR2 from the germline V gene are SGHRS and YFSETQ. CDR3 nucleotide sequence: TGCGCCAGCAGCTCCCGGTGGGACAGGGATAATCCGATCGTTGGAAGAGAGACCCAGTACTTC. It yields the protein CASSSRWDRDNPIVGRETQYF.

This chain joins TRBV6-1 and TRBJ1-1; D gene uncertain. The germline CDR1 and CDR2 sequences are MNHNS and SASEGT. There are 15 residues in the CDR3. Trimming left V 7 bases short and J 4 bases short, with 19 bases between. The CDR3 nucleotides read TGTGCCAGCACCCAATCGGGTGGGGTGAGCACTGAAGCTTTCTTT. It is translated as CASTQSGGVSTEAFF.

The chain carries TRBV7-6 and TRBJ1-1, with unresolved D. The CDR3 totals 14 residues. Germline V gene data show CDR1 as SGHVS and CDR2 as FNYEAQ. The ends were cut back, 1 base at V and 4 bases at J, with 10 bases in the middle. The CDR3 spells CASSLDSRPTEAFF. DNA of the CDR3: TGTGCCAGCAGCTTAGATAGCAGGCCCACTGAAGCTTTCTTT.

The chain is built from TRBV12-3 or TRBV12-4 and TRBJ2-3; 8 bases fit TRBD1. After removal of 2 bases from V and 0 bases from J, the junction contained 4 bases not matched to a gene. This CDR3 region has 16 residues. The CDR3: CASSLPGGSSTDTQYF. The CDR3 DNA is TGTGCCAGCAGTTTACCAGGGGGCTCTAGCACAGATACGCAGTATTTT.

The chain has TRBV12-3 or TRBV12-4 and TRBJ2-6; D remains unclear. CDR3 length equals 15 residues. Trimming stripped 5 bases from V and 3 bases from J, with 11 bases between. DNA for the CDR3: TGTGCCAGCAGTCTCCCACCTGGTGGGGCCAACGTCCTGACTTTC. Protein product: CASSLPPGGANVLTF.

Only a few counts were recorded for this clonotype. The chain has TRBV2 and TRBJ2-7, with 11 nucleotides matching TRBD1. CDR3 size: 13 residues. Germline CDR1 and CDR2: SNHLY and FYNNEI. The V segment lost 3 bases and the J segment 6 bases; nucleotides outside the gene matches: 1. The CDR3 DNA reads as TGTGCCAGCAGTGATGGGACAGGGGGCGAGCAGTACTTC. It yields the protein CASSDGTGGEQYF.

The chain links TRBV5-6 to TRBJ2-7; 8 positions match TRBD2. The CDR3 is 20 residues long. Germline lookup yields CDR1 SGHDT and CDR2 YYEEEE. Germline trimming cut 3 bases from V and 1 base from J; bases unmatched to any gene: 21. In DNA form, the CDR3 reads TGTGCCAGCAGCTCGCGCGGCTATTTTGCGGGGGGCCTATCTTCCTACGAGCAGTACTTC. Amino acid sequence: CASSSRGYFAGGLSSYEQYF.